A selection of T cell receptor beta chains follows, all from one sample in a study of cytomegalovirus exposure and HLA in healthy donors. Clones were sequenced by immunoSEQ multiplex PCR, and TCRdb holds only the in-frame ones, with some missing. This table has around 300,000 clones, just over 70% appearing once. Sequencing input: PBMCs. The receptor source for this set is a female donor in good health and CMV-seronegative. CDR3s include the opening cysteine and the closing phenylalanine or tryptophan. A D gene is named only where the DNA matches it firmly. The listing skips clone size in some rows; elsewhere it reads once, few, many or a size class.

v_gene	d_gene	j_gene	abundance	CDR3nt	CDR3aa
TRBV7-8	TRBD2	TRBJ2-1	once	TGTGCCAGCAGCTTTACGGGAGGGCCGTTCAATCAGTTCTTC	CASSFTGGPFNQFF
TRBV14	TRBD2	TRBJ2-1	.	TGTGCCAGCAGCGGCGGGAGCTCCTACAATGAGCAGTTCTTC	CASSGGSSYNEQFF
TRBV7-9	TRBD1	TRBJ2-7	few	TGTTCCAGCAGCTCCTCGGGACAGTCTCCCGAGCAGTACTTC	CSSSSSGQSPEQYF
TRBV27	TRBD2	TRBJ2-1	.	TGTGCCAGCAGAGGACTAGCGGGAGGCTATGAGCAGTTCTTC	CASRGLAGGYEQFF
TRBV5-1	TRBD2	TRBJ2-3	.	TGCGCCAGCAGCAGCACGGGGAGGCTAGCGGCCACAGATACGCAGTATTTT	CASSSTGRLAATDTQYF
TRBV11-3	TRBD2	TRBJ2-3	.	TGTGCCAGCAGCTTAGGACTAGCCGTCGCAGATACGCAGTATTTT	CASSLGLAVADTQYF
TRBV27	.	TRBJ2-1	.	TGTGCCAGCAGACCAGCTCCGGGTCCTTACCTCAATGAGCAGTTCTTC	CASRPAPGPYLNEQFF
TRBV20-1	.	TRBJ2-4	.	TGCAGTGCCATTCCGGGGGACATTCAGTACTTC	CSAIPGDIQYF
TRBV15	.	TRBJ1-1	.	TGTGCCACCAGCAGAGAGGCCTTGAACACTGAAGCTTTCTTT	CATSREALNTEAFF
TRBV5-1	TRBD2	TRBJ2-7	.	TGCGCCAGCAGCTACGACCCGGGACTAGTCTACGAGCAGTACTTC	CASSYDPGLVYEQYF